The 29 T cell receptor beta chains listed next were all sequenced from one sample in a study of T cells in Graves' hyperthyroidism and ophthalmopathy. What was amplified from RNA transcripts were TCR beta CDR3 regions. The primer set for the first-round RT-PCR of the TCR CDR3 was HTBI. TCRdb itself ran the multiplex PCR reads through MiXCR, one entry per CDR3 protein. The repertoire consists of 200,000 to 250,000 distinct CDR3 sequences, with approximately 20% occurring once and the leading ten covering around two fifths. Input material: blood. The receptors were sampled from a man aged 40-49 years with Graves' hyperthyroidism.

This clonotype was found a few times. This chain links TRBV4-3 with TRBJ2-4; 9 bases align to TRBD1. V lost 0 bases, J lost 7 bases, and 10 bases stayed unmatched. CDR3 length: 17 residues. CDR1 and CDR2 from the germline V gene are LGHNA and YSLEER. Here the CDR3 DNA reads TGCGCCAGCAGCCAAGACTCGTCAGGGACAGGGAGGAACATTCAGTACTTC. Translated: CASSQDSSGTGRNIQYF.

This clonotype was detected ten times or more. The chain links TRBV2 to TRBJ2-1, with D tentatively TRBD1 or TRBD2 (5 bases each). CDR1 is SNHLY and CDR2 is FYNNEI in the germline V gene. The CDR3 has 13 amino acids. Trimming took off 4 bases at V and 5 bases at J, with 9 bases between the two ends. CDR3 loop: CASSGDGNNEQFF. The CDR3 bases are TGTGCCAGCAGTGGGGACGGGAACAATGAGCAGTTCTTC.

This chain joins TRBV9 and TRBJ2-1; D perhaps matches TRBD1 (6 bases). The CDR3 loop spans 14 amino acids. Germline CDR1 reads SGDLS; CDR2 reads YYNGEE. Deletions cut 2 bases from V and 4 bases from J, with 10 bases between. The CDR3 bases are TGTGCCAGCAGCGTTGAGGGGACATACAATGAGCAGTTCTTC. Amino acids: CASSVEGTYNEQFF. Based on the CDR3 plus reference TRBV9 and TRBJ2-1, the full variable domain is DSGVTQTPKHLITATGQRVTLRCSPRSGDLSVYWYQQSLDQGLQFLIQYYNGEERAKGNILERFSAQQFPDLHSELNLSSLELGDSALYFCASSVEGTYNEQFFGPGTRLTVL.

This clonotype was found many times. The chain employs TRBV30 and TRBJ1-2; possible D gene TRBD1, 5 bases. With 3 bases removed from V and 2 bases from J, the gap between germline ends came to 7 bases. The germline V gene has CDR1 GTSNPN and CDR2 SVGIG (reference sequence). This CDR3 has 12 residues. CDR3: CAWSRENYGYTF. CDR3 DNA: TGTGCCTGGAGCAGGGAAAACTATGGCTACACCTTC.

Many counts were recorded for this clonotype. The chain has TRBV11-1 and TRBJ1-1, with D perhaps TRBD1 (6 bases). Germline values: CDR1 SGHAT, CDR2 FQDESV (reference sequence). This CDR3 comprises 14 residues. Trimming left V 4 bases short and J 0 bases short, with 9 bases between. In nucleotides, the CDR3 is TGTGCCAGCAGCTGGGGGCGGTTGAACACTGAAGCTTTCTTT. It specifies CASSWGRLNTEAFF.

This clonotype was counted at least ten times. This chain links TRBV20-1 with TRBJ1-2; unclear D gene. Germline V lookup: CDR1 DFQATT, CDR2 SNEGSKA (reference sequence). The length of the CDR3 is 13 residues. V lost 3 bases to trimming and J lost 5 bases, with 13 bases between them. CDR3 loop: CSARQRESYGYTF. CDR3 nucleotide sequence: TGCAGTGCTAGGCAGCGGGAGTCGTATGGCTACACCTTC.

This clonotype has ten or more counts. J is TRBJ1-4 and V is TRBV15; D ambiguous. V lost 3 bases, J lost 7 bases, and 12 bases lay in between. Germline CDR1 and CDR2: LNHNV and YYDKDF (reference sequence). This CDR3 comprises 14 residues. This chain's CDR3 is CATSSVGSSEKLFF. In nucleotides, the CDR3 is TGTGCCACCAGCAGTGTGGGGTCCAGTGAAAAACTGTTTTTT.

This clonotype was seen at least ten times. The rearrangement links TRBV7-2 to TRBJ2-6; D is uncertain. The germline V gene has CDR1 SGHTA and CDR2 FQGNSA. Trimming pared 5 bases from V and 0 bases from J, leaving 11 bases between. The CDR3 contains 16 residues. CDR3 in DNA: TGTGCCAGCAGCCTCAGACATACCTCTGGGGCCAACGTCCTGACTTTC. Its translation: CASSLRHTSGANVLTF.

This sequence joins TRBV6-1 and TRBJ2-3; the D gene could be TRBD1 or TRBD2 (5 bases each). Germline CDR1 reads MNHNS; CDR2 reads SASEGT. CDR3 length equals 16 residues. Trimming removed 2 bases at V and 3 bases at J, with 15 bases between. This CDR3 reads CASSEFSGRITDTQYF. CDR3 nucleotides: TGTGCCAGCAGTGAATTTTCAGGGAGAATAACAGATACGCAGTATTTT.

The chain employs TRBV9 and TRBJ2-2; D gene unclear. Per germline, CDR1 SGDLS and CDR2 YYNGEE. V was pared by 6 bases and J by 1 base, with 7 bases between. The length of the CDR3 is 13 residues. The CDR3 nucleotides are TGTGCCAGCAACGCAGTGAACACCGGGGAGCTGTTTTTT. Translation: CASNAVNTGELFF.

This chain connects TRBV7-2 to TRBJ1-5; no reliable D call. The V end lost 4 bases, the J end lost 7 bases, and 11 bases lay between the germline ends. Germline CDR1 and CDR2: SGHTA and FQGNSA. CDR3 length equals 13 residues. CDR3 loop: CASSSLGSQPQHF. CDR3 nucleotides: TGTGCCAGCAGCTCACTCGGGTCACAGCCCCAGCATTTT.

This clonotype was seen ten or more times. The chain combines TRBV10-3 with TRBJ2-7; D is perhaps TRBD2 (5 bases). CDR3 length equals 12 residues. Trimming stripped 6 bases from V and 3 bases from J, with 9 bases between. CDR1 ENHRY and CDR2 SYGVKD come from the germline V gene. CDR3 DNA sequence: TGTGCCATCAGCCACGGAGGCTACGAGCAGTACTTC. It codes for CAISHGGYEQYF.

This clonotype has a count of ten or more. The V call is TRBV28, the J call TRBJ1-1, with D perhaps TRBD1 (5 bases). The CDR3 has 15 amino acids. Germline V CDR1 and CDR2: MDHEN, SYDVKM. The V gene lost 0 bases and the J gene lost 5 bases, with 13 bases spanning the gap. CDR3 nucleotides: TGTGCCAGCAGTTTATGGCAGGGCGAGAGGACTGAAGCTTTCTTT. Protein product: CASSLWQGERTEAFF.

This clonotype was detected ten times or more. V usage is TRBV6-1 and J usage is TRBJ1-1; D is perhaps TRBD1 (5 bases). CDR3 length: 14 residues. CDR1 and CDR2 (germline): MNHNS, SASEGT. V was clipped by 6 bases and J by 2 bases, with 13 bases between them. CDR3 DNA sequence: TGTGCCAGCAGGCGCCCACAGGTTAACACTGAAGCTTTCTTT. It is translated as CASRRPQVNTEAFF.

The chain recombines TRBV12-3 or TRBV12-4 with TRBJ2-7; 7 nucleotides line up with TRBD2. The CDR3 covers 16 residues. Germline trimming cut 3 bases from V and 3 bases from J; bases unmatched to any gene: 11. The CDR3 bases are TGTGCCAGCAGTTTTTCGGGGGGACGGGTCTACTACGAGCAGTACTTC. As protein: CASSFSGGRVYYEQYF.

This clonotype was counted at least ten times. The CDR3: CASSLDVFQETQYF. The CDR3 nucleotides read TGCGCCAGCAGCTTGGACGTCTTCCAAGAGACCCAGTACTTC. The V gene is TRBV5-1, the J gene TRBJ2-5; D is unresolved. The V end lost 0 bases, the J end lost 1 base, and 7 bases lay between the germline ends. The CDR3 has 14 amino acids. CDR1 is SGHRS, CDR2 YFSETQ, per germline.

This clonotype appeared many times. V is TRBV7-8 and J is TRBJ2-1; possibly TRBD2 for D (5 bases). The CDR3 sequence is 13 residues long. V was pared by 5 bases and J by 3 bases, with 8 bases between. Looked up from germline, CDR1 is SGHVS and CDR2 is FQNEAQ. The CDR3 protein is CASSLTSYNEQFF. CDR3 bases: TGTGCCAGCAGCCTCACTAGCTACAATGAGCAGTTCTTC.

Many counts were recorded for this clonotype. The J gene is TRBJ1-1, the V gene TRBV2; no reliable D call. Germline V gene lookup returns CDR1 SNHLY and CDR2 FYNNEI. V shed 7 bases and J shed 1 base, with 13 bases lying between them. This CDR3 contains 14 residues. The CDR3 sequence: CASIFSPENTEAFF. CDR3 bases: TGTGCCAGCATTTTTAGTCCTGAGAACACTGAAGCTTTCTTT.

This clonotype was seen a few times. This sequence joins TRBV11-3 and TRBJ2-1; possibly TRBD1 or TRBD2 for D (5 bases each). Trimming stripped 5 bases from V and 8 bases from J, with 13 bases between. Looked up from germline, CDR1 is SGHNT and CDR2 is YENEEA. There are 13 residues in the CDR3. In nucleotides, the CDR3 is TGTGCCAGCAGCCGGGGCATGGGGTATGAGCAGTTCTTC. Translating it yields CASSRGMGYEQFF. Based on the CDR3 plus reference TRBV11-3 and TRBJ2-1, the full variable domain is EAGVVQSPRYKIIEKKQPVAFWCNPISGHNTLYWYLQNLGQGPELLIRYENEEAVDDSQLPKDRFSAERLKGVDSTLKIQPAELGDSAVYLCASSRGMGYEQFFGPGTRLTVL.

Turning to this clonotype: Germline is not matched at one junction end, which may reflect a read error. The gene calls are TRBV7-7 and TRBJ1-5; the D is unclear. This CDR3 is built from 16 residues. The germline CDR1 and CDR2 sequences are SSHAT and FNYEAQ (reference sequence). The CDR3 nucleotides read TGTGCTAGCAGCTTAGACGGTTGGAATAGCAATCAGCCCCAGCATTTT. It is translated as CASSLDGWNSNQPQHF.

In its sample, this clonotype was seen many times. The CDR3 bases are TGTGCCAGCAGTTTTTTGGGACAGGGGATGGCTGAAGCTTTCTTT. Protein product: CASSFLGQGMAEAFF. This chain joins TRBV28 and TRBJ1-1, with 10 bases aligning to TRBD1. The CDR3 contains 15 residues. J lost 6 bases, V lost 3 bases, and 7 bases had no gene match. Germline V CDR1 and CDR2: MDHEN, SYDVKM.

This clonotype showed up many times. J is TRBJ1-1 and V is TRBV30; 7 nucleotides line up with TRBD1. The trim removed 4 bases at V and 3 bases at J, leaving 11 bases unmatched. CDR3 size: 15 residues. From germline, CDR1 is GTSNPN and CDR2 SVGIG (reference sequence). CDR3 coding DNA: TGTGCCTGGACCCTAGTAGGGGGCGACCACACTGAAGCTTTCTTT. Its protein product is CAWTLVGGDHTEAFF.

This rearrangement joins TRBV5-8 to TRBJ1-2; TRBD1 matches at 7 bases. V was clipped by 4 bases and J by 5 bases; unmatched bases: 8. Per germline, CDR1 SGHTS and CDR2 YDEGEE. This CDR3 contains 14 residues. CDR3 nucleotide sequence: TGTGCCAGCAGCCCGGGACAGACACAGTATGGCTACACCTTC. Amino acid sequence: CASSPGQTQYGYTF.

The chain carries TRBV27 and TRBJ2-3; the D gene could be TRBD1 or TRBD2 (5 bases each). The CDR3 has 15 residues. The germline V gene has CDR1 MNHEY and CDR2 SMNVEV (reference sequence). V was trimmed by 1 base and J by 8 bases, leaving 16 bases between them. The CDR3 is CASSLFGTGKGTQYF. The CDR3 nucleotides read TGTGCCAGCAGTTTATTTGGGACGGGGAAAGGTACGCAGTATTTT.

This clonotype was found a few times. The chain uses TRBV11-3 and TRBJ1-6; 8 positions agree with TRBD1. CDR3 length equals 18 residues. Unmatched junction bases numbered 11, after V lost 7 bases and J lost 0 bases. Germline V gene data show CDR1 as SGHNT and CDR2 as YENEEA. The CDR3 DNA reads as TGTGCCAGCAACCTCCGGACAGGGAAAAGCTCCTATAATTCACCCCTCCACTTT. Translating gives CASNLRTGKSSYNSPLHF.

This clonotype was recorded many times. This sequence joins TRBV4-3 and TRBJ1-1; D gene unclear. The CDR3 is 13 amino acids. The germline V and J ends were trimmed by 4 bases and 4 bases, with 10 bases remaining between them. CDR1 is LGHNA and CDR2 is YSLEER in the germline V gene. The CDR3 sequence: CASSPPWSTEAFF. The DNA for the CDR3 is TGCGCCAGCAGCCCCCCTTGGAGCACTGAAGCTTTCTTT.

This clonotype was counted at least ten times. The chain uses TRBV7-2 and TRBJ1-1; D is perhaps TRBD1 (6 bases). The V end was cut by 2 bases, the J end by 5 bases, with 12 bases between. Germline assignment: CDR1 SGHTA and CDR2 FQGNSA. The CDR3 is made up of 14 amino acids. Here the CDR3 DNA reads TGTGCCAGCAGCTTATTGCCAGGGGTGACTGAAGCTTTCTTT. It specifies CASSLLPGVTEAFF. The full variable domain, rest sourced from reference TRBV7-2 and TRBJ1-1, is GAGVSQSPSNKVTEKGKDVELRCDPISGHTALYWYRQSLGQGLEFLIYFQGNSAPDKSGLPSDRFSAERTGGSVSTLTIQRTQQEDSAVYLCASSLLPGVTEAFFGQGTRLTVV.

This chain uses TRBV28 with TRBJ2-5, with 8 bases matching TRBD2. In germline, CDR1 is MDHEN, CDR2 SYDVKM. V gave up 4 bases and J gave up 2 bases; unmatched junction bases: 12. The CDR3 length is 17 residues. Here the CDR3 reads CASSSPGGAGEQETQYF. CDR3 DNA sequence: TGTGCCAGCAGTTCCCCTGGGGGAGCGGGGGAACAAGAGACCCAGTACTTC.

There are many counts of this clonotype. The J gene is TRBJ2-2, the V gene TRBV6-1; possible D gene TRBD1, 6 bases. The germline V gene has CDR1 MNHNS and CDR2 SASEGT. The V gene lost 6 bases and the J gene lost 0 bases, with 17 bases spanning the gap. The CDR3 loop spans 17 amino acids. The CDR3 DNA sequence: TGTGCCAGCAGGGCCCTCAGACAGGCCGCGAACACCGGGGAGCTGTTTTTT. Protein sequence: CASRALRQAANTGELFF.